The 21 T cell receptor beta chains listed next were all sequenced from one sample in a study of blood T cell repertoires in COVID-19. Only in-frame clones appear in the TCRdb table, and some are missing; sequencing was by immunoSEQ multiplex PCR. The sample lists more than 100,000 clones; 87% were seen once. Sequencing was carried out using peripheral blood. Every receptor here comes from an older woman with acute or convalescent COVID-19.

The rearrangement joins TRBV18 to TRBJ1-6; D possibly corresponds to TRBD1 (6 bases). Germline-derived CDR1 and CDR2 are KGHSH and LQKENI. This CDR3 is built from 14 residues. The V and J ends lost 5 bases and 14 bases respectively, with 19 bases between them. This CDR3 is CASSVDRHLLSLHF. The CDR3 region has the DNA TGTGCCAGCTCAGTAGACAGGCACTTGCTTTCCCTCCACTTT. The full variable domain, with the rest looked up from reference TRBV18 and TRBJ1-6, is NAGVMQNPRHLVRRRGQEARLRCSPMKGHSHVYWYRQLPEEGLKFMVYLQKENIIDESGMPKERFSAEFPKEGPSILRIQQVVRGDSAAYFCASSVDRHLLSLHFGNGTRLTVT.

This chain links TRBV9 with TRBJ2-3, with TRBD2 matching over 10 bases. V was pared by 4 bases and J by 4 bases, with 9 bases of the junction left unmatched. From germline, CDR1 is SGDLS and CDR2 YYNGEE. The CDR3 totals 16 residues. This CDR3 is CASSLLLAGRSDTQYF. CDR3 bases: TGTGCCAGCAGCCTCCTACTAGCGGGAAGGTCAGATACGCAGTATTTT. Full variable domain (remainder filled in from reference TRBV9 and TRBJ2-3): DSGVTQTPKHLITATGQRVTLRCSPRSGDLSVYWYQQSLDQGLQFLIQYYNGEERAKGNILERFSAQQFPDLHSELNLSSLELGDSALYFCASSLLLAGRSDTQYFGPGTRLTVL.

The chain couples TRBV7-9 to TRBJ1-3, with D hard to call. The germline CDR1 and CDR2 sequences are SEHNR and FQNEAQ (reference sequence). V was clipped by 5 bases and J by 4 bases, with 15 bases between them. This CDR3 region has 15 residues. In DNA, the CDR3 is TGTGCCAGCAGCGCGGGCATATTGGGGGGAAACACCATATATTTT. Amino acid sequence: CASSAGILGGNTIYF.

This clone was found once. The rearrangement joins TRBV12-3 or TRBV12-4 to TRBJ1-2, with unresolved D. V lost 8 bases to trimming and J lost 3 bases, with 13 bases between them. This CDR3 is 13 amino acids long. CDR3 bases: TGTGCCAGCGGTTCCGACGGGGACTATGGCTACACCTTC. Its protein is CASGSDGDYGYTF.

This rearrangement joins TRBV3-1 (or the pseudogene TRBV3-2) to TRBJ2-5; TRBD1 matches at 8 bases. Germline CDR1 reads LGHDT; CDR2 reads YNNKEL (reference sequence). CDR3 length: 14 amino acids. Trimming at V came to 6 bases and at J to 6 bases, leaving 9 bases not matched to a gene. DNA of the CDR3: TGTGCCAGCAGTCCACAAGACAGGGGAAAGACCCAGTACTTC. Protein product: CASSPQDRGKTQYF.

This chain links TRBV9 with TRBJ2-2; TRBD2 matches at 16 bases. Germline CDR1 and CDR2: SGDLS and YYNGEE. The CDR3 totals 20 residues. V lost 3 bases, J lost 5 bases, and 13 bases stayed unmatched. CDR3: CASSARIGTSGRARTGELFF. The CDR3 nucleotides are TGTGCCAGCAGCGCTCGGATCGGGACTAGCGGGAGGGCACGGACCGGGGAGCTGTTTTTT.

The chain has TRBV7-6 and TRBJ2-2; 10 positions agree with TRBD1. V dropped 5 bases and J dropped 3; count of bases not matched to a gene: 15. The CDR3 sequence is 19 residues long. Germline values: CDR1 SGHVS, CDR2 FNYEAQ. The CDR3 region is CASSLTIPPGQGYTGELFF. CDR3 coding DNA: TGTGCCAGCAGCCTCACCATACCTCCGGGACAGGGGTACACCGGGGAGCTGTTTTTT. Together with reference TRBV7-6 and TRBJ2-2, the CDR3 gives the full variable domain: GAGVSQSPRYKVTKRGQDVALRCDPISGHVSLYWYRQALGQGPEFLTYFNYEAQQDKSGLPNDRFSAERPEGSISTLTIQRTEQRDSAMYRCASSLTIPPGQGYTGELFFGEGSRLTVL.

On this clone: In the same sample, other DNA sequences code for this CDR3. V usage is TRBV5-1 and J usage is TRBJ2-1; TRBD2 agrees at 13 bases. In germline, CDR1 is SGHRS, CDR2 YFSETQ. The V and J ends lost 4 bases and 6 bases, in that order; junction bases with no gene match: 4. The CDR3 contains 15 residues. Here the CDR3 reads CASSPTSGRLNEQFF. The CDR3, as DNA: TGCGCCAGCAGCCCGACTAGCGGGAGGCTCAATGAGCAGTTCTTC.

The chain combines TRBV5-4 with TRBJ1-1, with D possibly TRBD1 on 5 matching bases. CDR1 is SGHNT, CDR2 YYREEE, per germline (reference sequence). The CDR3 sequence is 15 residues long. V lost 1 base, J lost 2 bases, and 12 bases lay in between. CDR3 bases: TGTGCCAGCAGCTTGAGGGTGACAGATAACACTGAAGCTTTCTTT. Protein sequence: CASSLRVTDNTEAFF.

CDR3 residues: CATTDWNYGYTF. CDR3 bases: TGTGCCACCACTGACTGGAACTATGGCTACACCTTC. The chain has TRBV3-1 (or the pseudogene TRBV3-2) and TRBJ1-2, with D unclear. Germline V CDR1 and CDR2: LGHDT, YNNKEL (reference sequence). Trimming removed 10 bases from V and 2 bases from J, with 11 bases in between. This CDR3 has 12 residues.

This clone was detected once. CDR3 in DNA: TGTGCCAGCAGTTCTATGAAAGCGGACGGAGGGTACAATGAGCAGTTCTTC. This codes for CASSSMKADGGYNEQFF. This chain links TRBV28 with TRBJ2-1, with D maybe TRBD2 (6 bases). Germline V CDR1 and CDR2: MDHEN, SYDVKM. CDR3 length: 17 amino acids. V lost 4 bases to trimming and J lost 4 bases, with 20 bases between them.

The chain uses TRBV28 and TRBJ2-2; TRBD2 matches at 7 bases. Losses at the gene ends were 5 bases for V and 4 bases for J; bases not matched to a gene: 10. Per the germline V gene, CDR1 is MDHEN and CDR2 is SYDVKM. This CDR3 contains 16 residues. CDR3 bases: TGTGCCAGCAGTCGCGGGGGAGGGGTGAGCACCGGGGAGCTGTTTTTT. Translation: CASSRGGGVSTGELFF.

The genes are TRBV10-3 and TRBJ2-1; 11 positions agree with TRBD2. Germline V CDR1 and CDR2: ENHRY, SYGVKD. CDR3 length: 16 amino acids. J was trimmed by 10 bases and V by 10 bases; bases with no gene match: 18. The CDR3 bases are TGTGCCACGTTAGCTTCGGGACTAGCGGACCTTAGGGAGCAGTTCTTC. The encoded protein is CATLASGLADLREQFF.

The chain carries TRBV5-4 and TRBJ2-1, with a weak D call TRBD1 (5 bases). This CDR3 region has 15 residues. Per germline, CDR1 SGHNT and CDR2 YYREEE (reference sequence). V lost 4 bases and J lost 7, with 18 bases in between. CDR3 sequence: CASSPGWGLGNEQFF. Here the CDR3 DNA reads TGTGCCAGCAGCCCAGGGTGGGGCTTGGGGAATGAGCAGTTCTTC.

The chain couples TRBV6-2 or TRBV6-3 to TRBJ2-7; a possible D gene is TRBD2 (5 bases). Trimming left V 2 bases short and J 7 bases short, with 12 bases between. CDR1 and CDR2 from the germline V gene are MNHEY and SVGEGT. This CDR3 is built from 13 residues. In DNA form, the CDR3 reads TGTGCCAGCAGTTACGGACTCAAAGGGGAGCAGTACGTC. This codes for CASSYGLKGEQYV.

The gene calls are TRBV6-1 and TRBJ1-2; D may be TRBD1 (6 bases). This CDR3 spans 11 amino acids. Trimming left V 8 bases short and J 4 bases short, with 8 bases between. CDR1 MNHNS and CDR2 SASEGT come from the germline V gene. This CDR3 reads CASLQGYGYTF. The CDR3 nucleotides read TGTGCCAGCCTACAGGGCTATGGCTACACCTTC.

The CDR3, as DNA: TGTGCCAGCAGATTCGGGGGACTAGCGGCTTTCACAGATACGCAGTATTTT. Translating it yields CASRFGGLAAFTDTQYF. The gene calls are TRBV21-1 and TRBJ2-3; TRBD2, the table's D call, lacks a check against the DNA. TRBV21-1 is described as a pseudogene. The CDR3 has 17 residues.

The chain couples TRBV6-2 or TRBV6-3 to TRBJ1-1; D is possibly TRBD1 (6 bases). The ends were cut back, 5 bases at V and 4 bases at J, with 17 bases in the middle. Germline V gives CDR1 MNHEY, CDR2 SVGEGT. The CDR3 covers 15 residues. The CDR3 here is CASSGTTGLLTEAFF. CDR3 bases: TGTGCCAGCAGTGGCACGACAGGCCTTCTCACTGAAGCTTTCTTT.

This chain links TRBV30 with TRBJ1-5; possible D gene TRBD1, 6 bases. The CDR3 extends over 14 amino acids. Germline V gives CDR1 GTSNPN, CDR2 SVGIG (reference sequence). Trimming took off 2 bases at V and 9 bases at J, with 17 bases between the two ends. DNA for the CDR3: TGTGCCTGGAGTAACAACGGCTGGGGGCGGCCCCAGCATTTT. Translated: CAWSNNGWGRPQHF.

In this sample, this clone turned up once. The J gene is TRBJ1-2, the V gene TRBV28; TRBD1 agrees at 8 bases. The CDR3 totals 16 residues. Per the germline V gene, CDR1 is MDHEN and CDR2 is SYDVKM. V dropped 4 bases and J dropped 5; count of bases not matched to a gene: 12. CDR3 bases: TGTGCCAGCAGTTCAGGGGGCGCAGGACAACTTTATGGCTACACCTTC. This codes for CASSSGGAGQLYGYTF.

The chain employs TRBV28 and TRBJ2-7; 9 bases agree with TRBD1. The CDR3 totals 14 residues. From germline, CDR1 is MDHEN and CDR2 SYDVKM. V lost 5 bases, J lost 1 base, and 3 bases stayed unmatched. Here the CDR3 reads CASSMTGGSYEQYF. CDR3 DNA sequence: TGTGCCAGCAGTATGACAGGGGGATCCTACGAGCAGTACTTC.